The 26 T cell receptor beta chains listed next were all sequenced from one sample in a study of PD-1 and CTLA-4 blockade in melanoma. The data were produced by immunoSEQ multiplex PCR, yet TCRdb's version contains in-frame clones alone and is incomplete. Altogether 25,000 to 30,000 clones are present, roughly 89% being singletons, with the ten largest covering roughly 8.1%. The sequencing here drew on CD8+ T cells from peripheral blood, taken before anti-PD-1 treatment. The receptors were gathered from a human donor with melanoma.

The genes are TRBV29-1 and TRBJ2-2, with 8 bases identical to TRBD2. V was pared by 3 bases and J by 6 bases, with 6 bases of the junction left unmatched. CDR1 is SQVTM and CDR2 is ANQGSEA in the germline V gene. The CDR3 is 14 residues long. This CDR3 reads CSVDFGLAPGELFF. In nucleotides, the CDR3 is TGCAGCGTTGATTTTGGACTAGCTCCCGGGGAGCTGTTTTTT.

The chain links TRBV30 to TRBJ2-3, with 12 bases fitting TRBD2. J lost 4 bases, V lost 2 bases, and 4 bases had no gene match. Germline V CDR1 and CDR2: GTSNPN, SVGIG (reference sequence). The CDR3 contains 15 residues. CDR3 region: CAWSYLAGGADTQYF. In DNA, the CDR3 is TGTGCCTGGAGTTACCTAGCGGGGGGGGCAGATACGCAGTATTTT.

DNA for the CDR3: TGTGCCAGCAGTTTTTCGGGTACCCTAAACACTGAAGCTTTCTTT. Its translation is CASSFSGTLNTEAFF. The V gene is TRBV28, the J gene TRBJ1-1; D is uncertain. This CDR3 has 15 residues. Germline V gives CDR1 MDHEN, CDR2 SYDVKM. Trimming pared 3 bases from V and 2 bases from J, leaving 13 bases between.

The chain uses TRBV9 and TRBJ2-2; tentatively, D is TRBD1 or TRBD2 (6 bases each). V lost 0 bases, J lost 5 bases, and 11 bases lay in between. This CDR3 comprises 15 residues. Per the germline V gene, CDR1 is SGDLS and CDR2 is YYNGEE. Here the CDR3 reads CASSVATGRTGELFF. In DNA form, the CDR3 reads TGTGCCAGCAGCGTAGCTACAGGGAGGACCGGGGAGCTGTTTTTT.

V and J are TRBV9 and TRBJ1-2; TRBD1 is a possible D gene (5 bases). Trimming took off 3 bases at V and 7 bases at J, with 13 bases between the two ends. The CDR3 is 13 amino acids. Looked up from germline, CDR1 is SGDLS and CDR2 is YYNGEE. CDR3 residues: CASSAQGIGGYTF. The DNA of the CDR3 is TGTGCCAGCAGCGCCCAGGGTATAGGTGGCTACACCTTC.

The genes are TRBV19 and TRBJ1-2; D might be TRBD1 (5 bases). With 6 bases removed from V and 0 bases from J, the gap between germline ends came to 17 bases. CDR3 length: 16 residues. Germline loops: CDR1 LNHDA, CDR2 SQIVND (reference sequence). The CDR3 sequence: CASSPLGRSANYGYTF. CDR3 DNA sequence: TGTGCCAGTAGCCCCCTGGGACGGAGCGCTAACTATGGCTACACCTTC.

This clone was recorded a few times. This chain connects TRBV6-2 or TRBV6-3 to TRBJ2-7; 8 bases are a match to TRBD1. Germline values: CDR1 MNHEY, CDR2 SVGEGT. Trimming removed 0 bases from V and 4 bases from J; junction bases left unmatched: 5. CDR3 size: 15 residues. The CDR3 sequence: CASSYSPDRAYEQYF. As DNA, the CDR3 is TGTGCCAGCAGTTACTCCCCGGACAGGGCGTACGAGCAGTACTTC.

This sequence joins TRBV7-9 and TRBJ2-1, with 9 bases lining up with TRBD2. CDR3 length: 18 amino acids. Germline values: CDR1 SEHNR, CDR2 FQNEAQ (reference sequence). The V and J ends lost 1 base and 0 bases, in that order; junction bases with no gene match: 7. Here the CDR3 reads CASSLGGLALGSYNEQFF. CDR3 coding DNA: TGTGCCAGCAGCTTAGGGGGACTAGCCTTAGGCTCCTACAATGAGCAGTTCTTC.

CDR3 protein: CASSLGQGQDNEQFF. The CDR3 DNA reads TGTGCCAGCAGCCTGGGACAGGGGCAGGACAATGAGCAGTTCTTC. This chain uses TRBV11-3 with TRBJ2-1; TRBD1 agrees at 10 bases. Trimming removed 5 bases from V and 5 bases from J; junction bases left unmatched: 6. Germline CDR1 SGHNT, CDR2 YENEEA. The CDR3 contains 15 residues.

The CDR3 coding sequence is TGTGCCAGCAGCCCCCAGGGGCGTCGCAATCAGCCCCAGCATTTT. This translates into CASSPQGRRNQPQHF. V and J are TRBV9 and TRBJ1-5; the D gene is possibly TRBD1 (6 bases). The germline CDR1 and CDR2 sequences are SGDLS and YYNGEE. V was shortened by 4 bases and J by 2 bases, with 13 bases between the two germline ends. CDR3 length: 15 amino acids.

This chain joins TRBV7-9 and TRBJ2-7, with TRBD1 as a possible D gene (6 bases). Germline CDR1 SEHNR, CDR2 FQNEAQ (reference sequence). This CDR3 spans 14 amino acids. V lost 5 bases and J lost 0, with 11 bases in between. The CDR3 spells CASSQRDTSYEQYF. The CDR3 DNA sequence: TGTGCCAGCAGCCAACGGGACACCTCCTACGAGCAGTACTTC.

The genes are TRBV7-9 and TRBJ2-3, with 11 nucleotides matching TRBD2. V was pared by 2 bases and J by 2 bases, with 6 bases of the junction left unmatched. The CDR3 contains 17 residues. Germline V gene sequence: CDR1 SEHNR, CDR2 FQNEAQ (reference sequence). The CDR3 protein is CASSLSGLADHTDTQYF. The CDR3 DNA reads TGTGCCAGCAGCTTATCGGGACTAGCGGATCACACAGATACGCAGTATTTT.

The V call is TRBV5-1, the J call TRBJ2-3; tentative D call: TRBD1 (6 bases). Trimming shortened V by 1 base and J by 6 bases, and 12 bases separated the two germline ends. CDR1 SGHRS and CDR2 YFSETQ come from the germline V gene. The CDR3 has 14 amino acids. CDR3 amino acids: CASSLMQGFDTQYF. Here the CDR3 DNA reads TGCGCCAGCAGCTTGATGCAGGGGTTTGATACGCAGTATTTT.

V gene TRBV10-3 combines with J gene TRBJ2-7; maybe TRBD1 (5 bases). This CDR3 spans 14 amino acids. From germline, CDR1 is ENHRY and CDR2 SYGVKD. The V end lost 7 bases, the J end lost 0 bases, and 13 bases lay between the germline ends. CDR3 DNA: TGTGCCATCAAGAAGACAGCATACTCCTACGAGCAGTACTTC. Protein product: CAIKKTAYSYEQYF.

The V gene is TRBV9, the J gene TRBJ2-1, with no clear D. The CDR3 is 15 residues long. Germline lookup yields CDR1 SGDLS and CDR2 YYNGEE. V gave up 4 bases and J gave up 0 bases, with 11 bases separating them. The CDR3, as DNA: TGTGCCAGCAGCTCAGACGGTAGCTCCTACAATGAGCAGTTCTTC. Its translation: CASSSDGSSYNEQFF.

V is TRBV19 and J is TRBJ2-7; no clear D gene. This CDR3 has 12 amino acids. From germline, CDR1 is LNHDA and CDR2 SQIVND (reference sequence). Trimming removed 4 bases from V and 0 bases from J, with 4 bases in between. The CDR3, as DNA: TGTGCCAGTAGTACCGACTCCTACGAGCAGTACTTC. It yields the protein CASSTDSYEQYF.

This chain links TRBV11-2 with TRBJ2-5, with D unresolved. V was shortened by 6 bases and J by 2 bases, with 16 bases between the two germline ends. The germline V gene has CDR1 SGHAT and CDR2 FQNNGV. The CDR3 contains 15 residues. This chain's CDR3 is CASRPLVGRQETQYF. The CDR3 nucleotides are TGTGCCAGCAGACCACTCGTTGGTCGGCAAGAGACCCAGTACTTC.

The CDR3 reads CASSLSRAGQPQHF. In DNA, the CDR3 is TGTGCCAGCAGTTTATCGAGGGCCGGGCAGCCCCAGCATTTT. The V call is TRBV27, the J call TRBJ1-5; D not certain. Germline V gives CDR1 MNHEY, CDR2 SMNVEV (reference sequence). The CDR3 loop spans 14 amino acids. The V gene lost 0 bases and the J gene lost 7 bases, with 10 bases spanning the gap.

The chain employs TRBV7-9 and TRBJ2-7; 9 bases match TRBD1. CDR3 length: 15 amino acids. In germline, CDR1 is SEHNR, CDR2 FQNEAQ (reference sequence). The ends lost 5 bases at V and 4 bases at J; junction bases unmatched: 9. CDR3 sequence reads: CASSPRTGDWYEQYF. The CDR3 DNA follows: TGTGCCAGCAGCCCCAGGACAGGGGATTGGTACGAGCAGTACTTC.

The chain employs TRBV6-5 and TRBJ2-5, with D perhaps matching TRBD2 (6 bases). Germline-derived CDR1 and CDR2 are MNHEY and SVGAGI. The germline V and J ends were trimmed by 4 bases and 4 bases, with 10 bases remaining between them. This CDR3 region has 13 residues. For the CDR3, the DNA is TGTGCCAGCAGTTTCAGGGACTCAGAGACCCAGTACTTC. It specifies CASSFRDSETQYF.

The chain links TRBV27 to TRBJ2-7; 8 bases agree with TRBD1. V dropped 5 bases and J dropped 6; count of bases not matched to a gene: 12. The germline V gene encodes CDR1 MNHEY and CDR2 SMNVEV (reference sequence). The CDR3 consists of 15 residues. CDR3 amino acids: CASSPRTGKSAEQYF. The CDR3 region has the DNA TGTGCCAGCAGTCCTCGGACAGGGAAGTCCGCCGAGCAGTACTTC.

The chain has TRBV6-1 and TRBJ2-7; a possible D gene is TRBD1 (6 bases). The germline CDR1 and CDR2 sequences are MNHNS and SASEGT. Trimming shortened V by 0 bases and J by 3 bases, and 9 bases separated the two germline ends. The CDR3 contains 14 residues. The CDR3 DNA reads TGTGCCAGCAGTGAAGCGGGCAGGGGCTACGAGCAGTACTTC. Its translation is CASSEAGRGYEQYF.

This clone has only a few counts. This chain connects TRBV7-9 to TRBJ2-7; D call uncertain. V lost 5 bases, J lost 2 bases, and 7 bases lay in between. CDR3 length: 12 residues. Germline V gene data show CDR1 as SEHNR and CDR2 as FQNEAQ (reference sequence). CDR3 protein: CASSVGTYEQYF. The CDR3 nucleotides read TGTGCCAGCAGCGTTGGGACCTACGAGCAGTACTTC.

The V gene is TRBV4-2, the J gene TRBJ2-2; 9 nucleotides line up with TRBD2. The CDR3 is 17 residues long. In germline, CDR1 is LGHNA, CDR2 YNFKEQ. With 5 bases clipped from V and 7 bases from J, the junction kept 14 bases outside the gene matches. DNA for the CDR3: TGTGCCAGCAGCTCCGGCGCTAGCGGGGTCTACGGCGGGGAGCTGTTTTTT. Translated, it gives CASSSGASGVYGGELFF.

V and J are TRBV11-3 and TRBJ2-3; D uncertain. Germline CDR1 is SGHNT and CDR2 is YENEEA. This CDR3 region has 12 residues. The ends were cut back, 11 bases at V and 6 bases at J, with 15 bases in the middle. This chain's CDR3 is CAGVRRSDTQYF. The DNA for the CDR3 is TGTGCCGGTGTGAGGCGGTCCGATACGCAGTATTTT.

The chain joins TRBV15 to TRBJ1-1, with 11 nucleotides matching TRBD1. The CDR3 has 15 residues. Per the germline V gene, CDR1 is LNHNV and CDR2 is YYDKDF (reference sequence). With 3 bases clipped from V and 2 bases from J, the junction kept 2 bases outside the gene matches. CDR3 coding DNA: TGTGCCACCAGCAGGGACAGGGGGCCAAACACTGAAGCTTTCTTT. Translating gives CATSRDRGPNTEAFF.